Listed below are T cell receptor beta chains from one sample, sequenced in a study of radiotherapy plus CTLA-4 blockade in lung cancer. TCRdb's table, derived via immunoSEQ multiplex PCR, lists solely in-frame clones and lacks some. The sample consists of about 43,000 clones, roughly 67% of them appearing once. The material sequenced was peripheral blood, taken from a patient treated with radiotherapy plus ipilimumab. The source of these receptors is a human donor with non-small cell lung cancer who had a partial response to radiotherapy plus ipilimumab. CDR3s include the opening cysteine and the closing phenylalanine or tryptophan. D genes are given only for firm matches. The size of a clone is reported for some rows only, either as once, few or many, or as a class for expanded clones.

D,size,J,V,DNA,CDR3
TRBD1,.,TRBJ1-1,TRBV19,TGTGCCAGTAGTATCCCGGGACAGGGGAAGACTGAAGCTTTCTTT,CASSIPGQGKTEAFF
TRBD1,few,TRBJ1-2,TRBV6-1,TGTGCCAGCAGTGTCGACAGGGGGAACTATGGCTACACCTTC,CASSVDRGNYGYTF
.,.,TRBJ1-1,TRBV7-3,TGTGCCAGCAGCTTCGGGTTGAACACTGAAGCTTTCTTT,CASSFGLNTEAFF
TRBD1,once,TRBJ1-1,TRBV30,TGTGCCTGGAGCCTGGGGGGACAGCTGAACACTGAAGCTTTCTTT,CAWSLGGQLNTEAFF
.,.,TRBJ1-4,TRBV4-2,TGTGCCAGCAGCCATGAGGCGGAGAGACCGTATGAAAAACTGTTTTTT,CASSHEAERPYEKLFF
.,few,TRBJ1-3,TRBV12-5,TGTGCTAGTGGTTCTGGTCATGGCCTGGGAAACACCATATATTTT,CASGSGHGLGNTIYF
TRBD1,few,TRBJ2-7,TRBV5-6,TGTGCCAGCAGCTCAACACCGGGACAGGCTGACTACGAGCAGTACTTC,CASSSTPGQADYEQYF
TRBD1,once,TRBJ2-3,TRBV6-6,TGTGCCAGCAGTCCTGGACAGGGCGATTCTACGCAGTATTTT,CASSPGQGDSTQYF
TRBD2,once,TRBJ2-7,TRBV14,TGTGCCAGCAGCCCTAGAACGGGCGGGAGGGCCAGCTACGAGCAGTACTTC,CASSPRTGGRASYEQYF
TRBD2,.,TRBJ2-1,TRBV5-1,TGCGCCAGCAGCTACGAAACTCCGGGACTAGCGGGCCGAGAGCAGTTCTTC,CASSYETPGLAGREQFF
.,.,TRBJ2-7,TRBV9,TGTGCCAGCAGCGCAACAGGAGACGAGCAGTACTTC,CASSATGDEQYF
TRBD1,.,TRBJ1-6,TRBV6-1,TGTGCCACCCAGACAGGGGGTGATTCACCCCTCCACTTT,CATQTGGDSPLHF
TRBD2,.,TRBJ2-1,TRBV5-1,TGCGCCAGCAGCTTGGCCGTTCTAGCGGCTTCCTACAATGAGCAGTTCTTC,CASSLAVLAASYNEQFF
.,.,TRBJ1-2,TRBV27,TGTGCCAGCAGTCCCGACATAAACTATGGCTACACCTTC,CASSPDINYGYTF
TRBD1,.,TRBJ2-6,TRBV5-5,TGTGCCAGCAGCTTTGTTATGACCGGGACAGGGTTAACTGGGGCCAACGTCCTGACTTTC,CASSFVMTGTGLTGANVLTF
.,few,TRBJ1-3,TRBV18,TGTGCCAGCTCAAGTTTAAGGGGCCTAAACACCATATATTTT,CASSSLRGLNTIYF
TRBD1,few,TRBJ1-2,TRBV11-2,TGTGCCAGCAGCTTCCCCCGGGACAGGGGGCAAGGCTACACCTTC,CASSFPRDRGQGYTF
.,.,TRBJ1-1,TRBV4-2,TGTGCCAGCAGCCAAAGTCCGAGCACTGAAGCTTTCTTT,CASSQSPSTEAFF
.,.,TRBJ1-1,TRBV30,TGTGCCCTCGGGTGGGGTGCAGGGGCTGGAGCTTTCTTT,CALGWGAGAGAFF
TRBD1,once,TRBJ2-6,TRBV6-1,TGTGCCACGGGACAGGGGGTATCTGGGGCCAACGTCCTGACTTTC,CATGQGVSGANVLTF
TRBD1,.,TRBJ1-5,TRBV27,TGTGCCAGCAGTCAACAGGGGGTTCATCAGCCCCAGCATTTT,CASSQQGVHQPQHF
.,.,TRBJ2-1,TRBV6-5,TGTGCCAGCAGTCCCGACGGGGGAACTCACAATGAGCAGTTCTTC,CASSPDGGTHNEQFF
TRBD1,.,TRBJ2-7,TRBV5-1,TGCGCCAGCAGCTTAGCCCTGGGACAGGCCTCCTACGAGCAGTACTTC,CASSLALGQASYEQYF
TRBD2,.,TRBJ2-3,TRBV5-1,TGCGCCAGCAGCTCGTCGAGCGGGGGCACAGATACGCAGTATTTT,CASSSSSGGTDTQYF
.,.,TRBJ2-1,TRBV7-7,TGTGCTAGCAGCTTAAACGAGGCTAATGAGCAGTTCTTC,CASSLNEANEQFF
TRBD2,.,TRBJ2-1,TRBV11-1,TGTGCCAGCAGCTTATTCCAGCGCGGGGGCAATGAGCAGTTCTTC,CASSLFQRGGNEQFF
.,few,TRBJ2-2,TRBV7-2,TGTGCCAGCTTTTCGGCTAGTGTGGGCACCGGGGAGCTGTTTTTT,CASFSASVGTGELFF
TRBD1,.,TRBJ2-2,TRBV9,TGTGCCAGCAGCGTAGCTGTGGGGACAGGGATCACCGGGGAGCTGTTTTTT,CASSVAVGTGITGELFF
TRBD1,.,TRBJ2-3,TRBV5-1,TGCGCCAGCAGCCAGGGGGAAGGAGATACGCAGTATTTT,CASSQGEGDTQYF
.,.,TRBJ2-1,TRBV27,TGTGCCAGCAGTCCGCGGGTTAGCGCGAACAATGAGCAGTTCTTC,CASSPRVSANNEQFF
TRBD1,.,TRBJ1-5,TRBV30,TGTGCCTGGAGTTCCGGGGACAGGGTAACTCAGCCCCAGCATTTT,CAWSSGDRVTQPQHF
.,few,TRBJ1-2,TRBV20-1,TGCAGTGCTAACAGGGTGGGCGGCTACACCTTC,CSANRVGGYTF
TRBD1,.,TRBJ2-5,TRBV19,TGTGCCAGTAGTCCCCTTAAGACAGGGTCTGAGACCCAGTACTTC,CASSPLKTGSETQYF
.,.,TRBJ1-2,TRBV27,TGTGCCAGCAGTTTATTCAAGGGGAATGGCTACACCTTC,CASSLFKGNGYTF
TRBD1,many,TRBJ1-1,TRBV25-1,TGTGCCAGCAGTGAATATGCAGGGGGAGCTTTCTTT,CASSEYAGGAFF
.,.,TRBJ1-2,TRBV9,TGTGCCAGCAGCGTAGAAGGGAGAGGAATTGGAAGTAGCGGCTACACCTTC,CASSVEGRGIGSSGYTF
.,few,TRBJ1-4,TRBV4-1,TGCGCCAGCAGCCAATCAAGAGGGGAGGGGGAAAAACTGTTTTTT,CASSQSRGEGEKLFF
.,.,TRBJ2-7,TRBV6-1,TGTGCCAGCAGTGAAATGGGGGCGAGGGAATACGAGCAGTACTTC,CASSEMGAREYEQYF
TRBD1,.,TRBJ2-5,TRBV5-1,TGCGCCAGCAGCTTGGGTCCCTCGACAGGGGGCCAAGAGACCCAGTACTTC,CASSLGPSTGGQETQYF
TRBD2,few,TRBJ2-1,TRBV5-1,TGCGCCAGCAGCCTCGGACTAGTTGGAGTCAATGAGCAGTTCTTC,CASSLGLVGVNEQFF
TRBD2,.,TRBJ2-3,TRBV19,TGTGCCAGTAGCACCCTTACTAGCGGGATAGATACGCAGTATTTT,CASSTLTSGIDTQYF
.,.,TRBJ2-2,TRBV19,TGTGCCAGTAAGTCGGACACCGGGGAGCTGTTTTTT,CASKSDTGELFF